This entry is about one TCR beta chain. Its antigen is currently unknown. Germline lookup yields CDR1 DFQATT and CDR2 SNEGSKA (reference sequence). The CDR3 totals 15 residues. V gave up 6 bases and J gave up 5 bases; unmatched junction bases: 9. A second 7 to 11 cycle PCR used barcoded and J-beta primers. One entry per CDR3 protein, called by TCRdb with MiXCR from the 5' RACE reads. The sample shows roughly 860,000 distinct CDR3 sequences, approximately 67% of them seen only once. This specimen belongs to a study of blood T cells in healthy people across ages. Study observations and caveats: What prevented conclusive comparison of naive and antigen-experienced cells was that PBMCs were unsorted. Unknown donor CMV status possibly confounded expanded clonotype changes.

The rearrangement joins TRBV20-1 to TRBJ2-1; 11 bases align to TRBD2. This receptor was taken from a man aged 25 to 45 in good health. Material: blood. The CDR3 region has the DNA TGCAGTGCCCTAGCGGGGGGTGCCCTAAACAATGAGCAGTTCTTC. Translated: CSALAGGALNNEQFF.